Listed below are T cell receptor beta chains from one sample, sequenced in a study of blood T cells in healthy people across ages. Using its own MiXCR run on the 5' RACE reads, TCRdb lists one record per CDR3 protein. The repertoire holds more than 1,400,000 distinct CDR3 sequences, approximately 38% seen once, with 7.9% in the top ten. The sequencing input was blood. All receptors derive from a woman between 18 and 29 years old in good health. Both conserved end residues are part of each CDR3. A D gene is named only where the DNA matches it firmly. Clone sizes are given selectively: once, few, many, or a class where the clone is expanded.

clone_size: NA
d_call: NA
j_call: TRBJ2-3
v_call: TRBV5-1
cdr3_nt: TGCGCCAACAGCCTCTCCGCAGATACGCAGTATTTT
cdr3_aa: CANSLSADTQYF

clone_size: many
d_call: TRBD2
j_call: TRBJ2-1
v_call: TRBV7-9
cdr3_nt: TGTGCCAGCAGCTTAGCGCCGGGGGGAGGGGTATTTAGCAATGAGCAGTTCTTC
cdr3_aa: CASSLAPGGGVFSNEQFF

clone_size: few
d_call: NA
j_call: TRBJ1-6
v_call: TRBV9
cdr3_nt: TGTGCCAGCAGCCCTCGGCCTCATTCCCAAAATTCACCCCTCCACTTT
cdr3_aa: CASSPRPHSQNSPLHF

clone_size: NA
d_call: NA
j_call: TRBJ2-7
v_call: TRBV3-1
cdr3_nt: TGTGCCAGCAGCCAAGATAGGCTAGCTGACGAGCAGTACTTC
cdr3_aa: CASSQDRLADEQYF

clone_size: NA
d_call: NA
j_call: TRBJ2-3
v_call: TRBV5-1
cdr3_nt: TGCGCCAGCAGCCCTGGACTTGTTCCTACAGATACGCAGTATTTT
cdr3_aa: CASSPGLVPTDTQYF

clone_size: NA
d_call: NA
j_call: TRBJ1-1
v_call: TRBV9
cdr3_nt: TGTGCCAGCAGCGCTCCTACAGGAGGAGAGGGGAACACTGAAGCTTTCTTT
cdr3_aa: CASSAPTGGEGNTEAFF

clone_size: few
d_call: NA
j_call: TRBJ2-3
v_call: TRBV12-3/TRBV12-4
cdr3_nt: TGTGCCAGCAGTCATGGATCCCTTTCATATCAAGGGCAGTATTTT
cdr3_aa: CASSHGSLSYQGQYF

clone_size: few
d_call: TRBD1
j_call: TRBJ2-3
v_call: TRBV27
cdr3_nt: TGTGCCAGCCAGGACAGGGTGAAAGATACGCAGTATTTT
cdr3_aa: CASQDRVKDTQYF

clone_size: few
d_call: NA
j_call: TRBJ2-4
v_call: TRBV7-8
cdr3_nt: TGTGCCAGCAGCCCAGCTAGGTCTGCAGAGTTCGTTCAGTACTTC
cdr3_aa: CASSPARSAEFVQYF

clone_size: few
d_call: NA
j_call: TRBJ1-5
v_call: TRBV6-1
cdr3_nt: TGTGCCAGCAACGACGAGGGTCGCGGTCAGCCCCAGCATTTT
cdr3_aa: CASNDEGRGQPQHF

clone_size: NA
d_call: NA
j_call: TRBJ1-2
v_call: TRBV7-9
cdr3_nt: TGTGCCAGCAGCTTAAGCCAGTACTATGGCTACACCTTC
cdr3_aa: CASSLSQYYGYTF

clone_size: NA
d_call: TRBD2
j_call: TRBJ2-5
v_call: TRBV20-1
cdr3_nt: TGCAGTGCCAAATCGACTAGCGGGGAGGGAGAGACCCAGTACTTC
cdr3_aa: CSAKSTSGEGETQYF

clone_size: few
d_call: NA
j_call: TRBJ2-3
v_call: TRBV14
cdr3_nt: TGTGCCAGCAGCCAAGATGATAAGGGCCGGACTAGCACAGATACGCAGTATTTT
cdr3_aa: CASSQDDKGRTSTDTQYF

clone_size: few
d_call: NA
j_call: TRBJ1-2
v_call: TRBV6-1
cdr3_nt: TGTGCCAGCAGTGAAGCTTCAGGGCGTGGCTACACCTTC
cdr3_aa: CASSEASGRGYTF

clone_size: NA
d_call: TRBD1
j_call: TRBJ1-2
v_call: TRBV5-5
cdr3_nt: TGTGCCAGCAGCTCCCCGGGACAGGGGATCACGGGCTACACCTTC
cdr3_aa: CASSSPGQGITGYTF

clone_size: NA
d_call: NA
j_call: TRBJ2-6
v_call: TRBV3-1
cdr3_nt: TGTGCCAGCAGCCAAGCCCCAGTGAGCTCTGGGGCCAACGTCCTGACTTTC
cdr3_aa: CASSQAPVSSGANVLTF

clone_size: few
d_call: NA
j_call: TRBJ2-1
v_call: TRBV5-1
cdr3_nt: TGCGCCAGCAGCAAAGGGACGGACTACAATGAGCAGTTCTTC
cdr3_aa: CASSKGTDYNEQFF

clone_size: few
d_call: TRBD2
j_call: TRBJ2-5
v_call: TRBV20-1
cdr3_nt: TGCAGTGCTGGGAAACTAGCGGAGCAAGAGACCCAGTACTTC
cdr3_aa: CSAGKLAEQETQYF

clone_size: many
d_call: TRBD2
j_call: TRBJ2-1
v_call: TRBV27
cdr3_nt: TGTGCCAGCAGTCCCCTAAGGGCGGGAGTCGTCGATGAGCAGTTCTTC
cdr3_aa: CASSPLRAGVVDEQFF

clone_size: NA
d_call: NA
j_call: TRBJ1-4
v_call: TRBV27
cdr3_nt: TGTGCCAGCAGCCCGGTCCCTACTAATGAAAAACTGTTTTTT
cdr3_aa: CASSPVPTNEKLFF

clone_size: NA
d_call: NA
j_call: TRBJ1-4
v_call: TRBV20-1
cdr3_nt: TGCAGTGCCGTGGATCGTGAAAAACTGTTTTTT
cdr3_aa: CSAVDREKLFF